This TCR beta chain was recovered during a study of blood T cells in healthy people across ages. The study, taken as a whole, reports: In long-lived donors, naive CD4+ cell counts and diversity exceeded those of aged donors. TCR beta diversity per million T cells fell roughly linearly with age.

The CDR3 is 13 residues long. The V gene lost 7 bases and the J gene lost 0 bases, with 9 bases spanning the gap. Caucasian individuals from Russia who were healthy and aged about 6 to 100 acted as donors. On this clonotype: Its antigen is not known.

Combining a sample-barcoded 5' primer with a J-beta primer mix, a second PCR ran for roughly 6 to 12 cycles. Each cDNA molecule received a tag from a template-switch adaptor that had 12 random nucleotides. TCRdb redid the calling of the 5' RACE reads with MiXCR, one entry per CDR3 protein. The data show some 730,000 distinct CDR3 sequences, about 20% seen once. The rearrangement uses TRBV12-3 or TRBV12-4 and TRBJ1-1; D gene unclear. The specimen sequenced was blood. The receptor was isolated from an older man in good health. Written as DNA, the CDR3 is TGTGCCAGCAATTTCGACGTGAACACTGAAGCTTTCTTT. It specifies CASNFDVNTEAFF.